This entry is about one T cell receptor (beta chain). Assay: immunoSEQ multiplex PCR; the TCRdb copy retains only in-frame clones and omits some. The table shows about 480,000 clones, with 75% to 90% occurring only once. These data come from a study of blood T cell repertoires in COVID-19. Turning to the study itself: PBMCs, B-cell-depleted T cells, or T cells were the source of the cDNA or gDNA that made up the material.

Trimming left V 1 base short and J 4 bases short, with 11 bases between. The CDR3 spans 14 residues. CDR1 is SEHNR, CDR2 FQNEAQ, per germline (reference sequence). Those enrolled in Seattle joined during active infection and were followed longitudinally afterward. The TCR was taken from a man aged 18 to 29 with COVID-19, enrolled during active disease. Sample: peripheral blood. The chain combines TRBV7-9 with TRBJ2-7, with D possibly matching TRBD2 (5 bases). CDR3 sequence: CASSLDPAGYEQYF. The CDR3 DNA sequence: TGTGCCAGCAGCTTAGATCCCGCGGGTTACGAGCAGTACTTC.